The present T cell receptor beta chain was sequenced within a study of T cell responses to AZD1222 COVID-19 vaccine. Study-wide results and caveats: Just a handful of AZD1222 recipients were seropositive at baseline. Spike-specific TCR breadth and depth were elevated following two AZD1222 doses. The donors showed a predominance of white British ancestry and of females, with possible underestimation of clonal diversity. No day 14 peak samples; only post-peak repertoires were characterized.

Concerning this clone: Its cognate antigen is unknown.

Clones were read by immunoSEQ multiplex PCR, and TCRdb kept only the in-frame ones, dropping some. The sample contains roughly 77,000 clones, roughly 90% of which appear only once. Per germline, CDR1 SGHRS and CDR2 YFSETQ. The CDR3 extends over 13 amino acids. The ends were cut back, 0 bases at V and 10 bases at J, with 11 bases in the middle. The sequencing used peripheral blood, collected on day 0 of AZD1222 vaccination. The source is an adult in good health. The chain couples TRBV5-1 to TRBJ2-1, with D perhaps TRBD2 (6 bases). As DNA, the CDR3 is TGCGCCAGCAGCTTGGTTGGGGGGATCGAGCAGTTCTTC. Protein: CASSLVGGIEQFF.